This entry is about one TCR beta chain. The antigen is undetermined. The germline V gene has CDR1 SQVTM and CDR2 ANQGSEA. This CDR3 comprises 13 residues. Trimming took 6 bases from V and 4 from J; bases not matched to a gene: 6. The data derive from a study of T cell responses to AZD1222 COVID-19 vaccine. Method: immunoSEQ multiplex PCR; TCRdb's copy keeps in-frame clones and lacks some. The repertoire holds 95,000 to 120,000 clones, about 91% seen once, with approximately 6.4% in the top ten. Study-level points and caveats: The donor group comprised mostly white British people and more females; the analysis possibly underestimated clonal diversity.

The sample in question was peripheral blood, obtained 28 days after the second AZD1222 dose. The rearrangement joins TRBV29-1 to TRBJ2-5; 9 bases are a match to TRBD1. This sequence was found in an adult who received the AZD1222 COVID-19 vaccine. DNA of the CDR3: TGCAGCGTCGACAGGGGGAGGCGAGAGACCCAGTACTTC. Translated, it gives CSVDRGRRETQYF.